Listed below are T cell receptor beta chains from one sample, sequenced in a study of blood T cell repertoires in COVID-19. Assay: immunoSEQ multiplex PCR; the TCRdb copy retains only in-frame clones and omits some. The sample lists 200,000 to 300,000 clones, about nine tenths occurring once. Material: PBMCs or T cells enriched from blood (not recorded which). These receptors all come from a middle-aged man who had recovered from COVID-19. CDR3s include the opening cysteine and the closing phenylalanine or tryptophan. The D gene is left open where the match is weak. The listing skips clone size in some rows; elsewhere it reads once, few, many or a size class.

length: 15
J: TRBJ2-2
size: .
D: .
V: TRBV20-1
DNA: TGCAGTGCTAGTGCCATAGCGCGAAACACCGGGGAGCTGTTTTTT
CDR3: CSASAIARNTGELFF

length: 17
J: TRBJ1-5
size: .
D: .
V: TRBV4-2
DNA: TGTGCCAGCAGCCAAGATTCGGGGAGACGGGGCAATCAGCCCCAGCATTTT
CDR3: CASSQDSGRRGNQPQHF

length: 13
J: TRBJ1-5
size: .
D: .
V: TRBV5-1
DNA: TGCGCCAGCAGCCAAGAGGGCAATCAGCCCCAGCATTTT
CDR3: CASSQEGNQPQHF

length: 14
J: TRBJ2-7
size: .
D: .
V: TRBV7-8
DNA: TGTGCCAGCAGCTTAGGACAGGATCCCTACGAGCAGTACTTC
CDR3: CASSLGQDPYEQYF

length: 14
J: TRBJ2-3
size: .
D: .
V: TRBV7-2
DNA: TGTGCCAGCAGCTTTTGGGGAGATCCAGATACGCAGTATTTT
CDR3: CASSFWGDPDTQYF

length: 15
J: TRBJ2-7
size: .
D: .
V: TRBV21-1
DNA: TGTGCCAGCAGCTCAGCCATGGACAGGATCTACGAGCAGTACTTC
CDR3: CASSSAMDRIYEQYF

length: 12
J: TRBJ1-2
size: .
D: TRBD1
V: TRBV5-6
DNA: TGTGCCAGCAGCACCAGGGGGCGGGGATTAACCTTC
CDR3: CASSTRGRGLTF

length: 12
J: TRBJ2-5
size: .
D: .
V: TRBV29-1
DNA: TGCAGCGTTGCCAGTTCACAAGAGACCCAGTACTTC
CDR3: CSVASSQETQYF

length: 13
J: TRBJ2-5
size: once
D: .
V: TRBV9
DNA: TGTGCCAGCAGCGTAGATTCAGGTATGGCCCAGTACTTC
CDR3: CASSVDSGMAQYF

length: 15
J: TRBJ2-7
size: .
D: TRBD1
V: TRBV11-2
DNA: TGTGCCAGCAGCCCGCGACAGGGAAGTGTCTACGAGCAGTACTTC
CDR3: CASSPRQGSVYEQYF

length: 16
J: TRBJ2-3
size: .
D: .
V: TRBV2
DNA: TGTGCCAGCAGCGAGCTGGGGACACTTAACACAGATACGCAGTATTTT
CDR3: CASSELGTLNTDTQYF

length: 15
J: TRBJ1-6
size: .
D: .
V: TRBV7-2
DNA: TGTGCCAGCAGCTTAACCACAGGGAATAATTCACCCCTCCACTTT
CDR3: CASSLTTGNNSPLHF

length: 14
J: TRBJ1-1
size: .
D: .
V: TRBV18
DNA: TGTGCCAGCTCACCGACTGCCCTGAACACTGAAGCTTTCTTT
CDR3: CASSPTALNTEAFF

length: 13
J: TRBJ1-2
size: .
D: TRBD1
V: TRBV12-3/TRBV12-4
DNA: TGTGCCAGCAGCCCTGACAGGGCGATAGGCTACACCTTC
CDR3: CASSPDRAIGYTF

length: 17
J: TRBJ2-3
size: .
D: TRBD2
V: TRBV7-6
DNA: TGTGCCAGCAGCGCCGGACTAGCGGGGGGAAGCACAGATACGCAGTATTTT
CDR3: CASSAGLAGGSTDTQYF

length: 14
J: TRBJ2-7
size: few
D: .
V: TRBV5-1
DNA: TGCGCCAGCAGCCAACGGACAGCCCTCTACGAGCAGTACTTC
CDR3: CASSQRTALYEQYF

length: 13
J: TRBJ2-7
size: .
D: .
V: TRBV7-9
DNA: TGTGCCAGCAGCTTATCTTGGCCCGACGAGCAGTACTTC
CDR3: CASSLSWPDEQYF

length: 19
J: TRBJ1-4
size: .
D: .
V: TRBV4-3
DNA: TGCGCCAGCAGCCAAGGCGCCCCCAGCAGGGTCTTTTCGGGTGAAAAACTGTTTTTT
CDR3: CASSQGAPSRVFSGEKLFF

length: 15
J: TRBJ2-4
size: .
D: TRBD1
V: TRBV11-1
DNA: TGTGCCAGCAGCTTAGATTTAGGACAGGGGAACATTCAGTACTTC
CDR3: CASSLDLGQGNIQYF

length: 17
J: TRBJ2-7
size: .
D: .
V: TRBV18
DNA: TGTGCCAGCTCACCATTCGACCGGGGGGCACTCCTATACGAGCAGTACTTC
CDR3: CASSPFDRGALLYEQYF

length: 15
J: TRBJ2-3
size: once
D: TRBD2
V: TRBV6-5
DNA: TGTGCCAGCAGCGGACTAGCGGGAGCCCTAGATACGCAGTATTTT
CDR3: CASSGLAGALDTQYF

length: 13
J: TRBJ1-2
size: .
D: TRBD1
V: TRBV15
DNA: TGTGCCACCAGCAGTCAGGGGGACTATGGCTACACCTTC
CDR3: CATSSQGDYGYTF

length: 14
J: TRBJ1-5
size: few
D: .
V: TRBV6-4
DNA: TGTGCCAGCAGTGACTCAGGGGGCAATCAGCCCCAGCATTTT
CDR3: CASSDSGGNQPQHF

length: 12
J: TRBJ1-5
size: .
D: .
V: TRBV10-3
DNA: TGTGCCTCTAGGGGCAGCGAGCAGCCCCAGCATTTT
CDR3: CASRGSEQPQHF

length: 15
J: TRBJ1-4
size: .
D: .
V: TRBV7-8
DNA: TGTGCCAGCAGCGGAACCTGGGGCGGTGATGAAAAACTGTTTTTT
CDR3: CASSGTWGGDEKLFF

length: 14
J: TRBJ2-7
size: once
D: .
V: TRBV4-3
DNA: TGCGCCAGCAGCCAAGATCTGGGGGGTGGCGAGCAGTACTTC
CDR3: CASSQDLGGGEQYF

length: 15
J: TRBJ1-4
size: .
D: TRBD1
V: TRBV6-5
DNA: TGTGCCAGCAGCCCCGGACAGGCAACTAATGAAAAACTGTTTTTT
CDR3: CASSPGQATNEKLFF

length: 14
J: TRBJ2-5
size: few
D: .
V: TRBV19
DNA: TGTGCCACCCGACAGGGAGGATCACGGGAGACCCAGTACTTC
CDR3: CATRQGGSRETQYF

length: 15
J: TRBJ2-3
size: .
D: TRBD1
V: TRBV24-1
DNA: TGTGCCACCAGTGAACCCGGGACAGGATCAGATACGCAGTATTTT
CDR3: CATSEPGTGSDTQYF

length: 14
J: TRBJ2-3
size: .
D: .
V: TRBV5-5
DNA: TGTGCCAGCCGCGGGGGCTTAGACACAGATACGCAGTATTTT
CDR3: CASRGGLDTDTQYF

length: 14
J: TRBJ1-1
size: .
D: .
V: TRBV2
DNA: TGTGCCAGCAGTGAAGCGCGGGGGAACACTGAAGCTTTCTTT
CDR3: CASSEARGNTEAFF

length: 11
J: TRBJ1-3
size: .
D: .
V: TRBV30
DNA: TGTGCCTGGAGTAAACAGGGTGCCATATATTTT
CDR3: CAWSKQGAIYF

length: 12
J: TRBJ1-4
size: .
D: .
V: TRBV27
DNA: TGTGCCAGCAGGAGTCCCAATGAAAAACTGTTTTTT
CDR3: CASRSPNEKLFF

length: 13
J: TRBJ2-5
size: few
D: TRBD1
V: TRBV10-3
DNA: TGTGCCATCACCACAGACAGGGGAGAGACCCAGTACTTC
CDR3: CAITTDRGETQYF

length: 15
J: TRBJ2-2
size: .
D: .
V: TRBV18
DNA: TGTGCCAGCTCACCAAAAGGACACAACACCGGGGAGCTGTTTTTT
CDR3: CASSPKGHNTGELFF

length: 16
J: TRBJ2-7
size: .
D: TRBD1
V: TRBV6-2/TRBV6-3
DNA: TGTGCCAGCAGCGGGACTTTCAGGGGGCCCTCCTACGAGCAGTACTTC
CDR3: CASSGTFRGPSYEQYF

length: 14
J: TRBJ2-7
size: .
D: .
V: TRBV5-1
DNA: TGCGCCAGCAGCTCCTCCCCGGGGAGCTACGAGCAGTACTTC
CDR3: CASSSSPGSYEQYF

length: 16
J: TRBJ2-1
size: once
D: TRBD2
V: TRBV28
DNA: TGTGCCAGCCGTTCCCTTAGCGGGAGTAGCTACAATGAGCAGTTCTTC
CDR3: CASRSLSGSSYNEQFF

length: 17
J: TRBJ1-1
size: .
D: .
V: TRBV21-1
DNA: TGTGCCAGCAGCAAAGAGGACTCCAGGGGGATTAACACTGAAGCTTTCTTT
CDR3: CASSKEDSRGINTEAFF

length: 17
J: TRBJ2-4
size: .
D: TRBD2
V: TRBV7-2
DNA: TGTGCCAGCAGCTTAACGAGTAGCGGGGAGGTCAAAAACATTCAGTACTTC
CDR3: CASSLTSSGEVKNIQYF

length: 15
J: TRBJ1-6
size: .
D: .
V: TRBV5-7
DNA: TGTGCCAGCTATTCCCTTGGCAGGGCACGCTCACCCCTCCACTTT
CDR3: CASYSLGRARSPLHF

length: 15
J: TRBJ2-1
size: once
D: TRBD2
V: TRBV6-5
DNA: TGTGCCAGCAAGGTCGGACTAGCGGGAGACAATGAGCAGTTCTTC
CDR3: CASKVGLAGDNEQFF

length: 16
J: TRBJ2-5
size: .
D: TRBD2
V: TRBV6-4
DNA: TGTGCCAGCAGTGACGGGACTAGCGGGTACCAAGAGACCCAGTACTTC
CDR3: CASSDGTSGYQETQYF

length: 13
J: TRBJ1-2
size: .
D: .
V: TRBV30
DNA: TGTGCCTGGAGTGTCTCTTTTGTTGGCGGCTACACCTTC
CDR3: CAWSVSFVGGYTF

length: 15
J: TRBJ1-1
size: .
D: TRBD1
V: TRBV5-1
DNA: TGCGCCAGCAGCCCATGGACAGGGGGGGTCACTGAAGCTTTCTTT
CDR3: CASSPWTGGVTEAFF

length: 14
J: TRBJ2-5
size: .
D: .
V: TRBV27
DNA: TGTGCCAGCAGTTTGCACAGGGCATGGGAGACCCAGTACTTC
CDR3: CASSLHRAWETQYF

length: 15
J: TRBJ2-7
size: .
D: .
V: TRBV6-2/TRBV6-3
DNA: TGTGCCAGCAGCCGCCTCCAGGGGGGCCTAGGCGAGCAGTACTTC
CDR3: CASSRLQGGLGEQYF

length: 17
J: TRBJ1-1
size: .
D: .
V: TRBV7-9
DNA: TGTGCCAGCAGCTTTCGAAGGGCGGACACCGGACGGCCAGAAGCTTTCTTT
CDR3: CASSFRRADTGRPEAFF

length: 14
J: TRBJ1-2
size: once
D: .
V: TRBV2
DNA: TGTGCCAGCAGTGACCAGGGGAATCGGTATGGCTACACCTTC
CDR3: CASSDQGNRYGYTF

length: 15
J: TRBJ1-4
size: .
D: .
V: TRBV13
DNA: TGTGCCAGCAGCCTCTCCCAGGGCGGGACTGAAAAACTGTTTTTT
CDR3: CASSLSQGGTEKLFF

length: 15
J: TRBJ2-1
size: .
D: .
V: TRBV9
DNA: TGTGCCAGCAGCGTAGGTCTGTTCTCCTACAATGAGCAGTTCTTC
CDR3: CASSVGLFSYNEQFF